The 25 T cell receptor beta chains reported below all come from one sample, sequenced in a study of blood T cell repertoires in COVID-19. Clones were sequenced by immunoSEQ multiplex PCR, and TCRdb holds only the in-frame ones, with some missing. Of about 240,000 clones in the sample, 86% were seen once. The sequencing sample was made of peripheral blood. These TCRs come from an older man with acute or convalescent COVID-19.

V gene TRBV5-5 combines with J gene TRBJ2-7, with D possibly being TRBD1 (6 bases). This CDR3 comprises 15 residues. Germline V gives CDR1 SGHKS, CDR2 YYEKEE (reference sequence). Trimming stripped 3 bases from V and 2 bases from J, with 15 bases between. CDR3 amino acids: CASSWGPVTPYEQYF. The CDR3 DNA reads as TGTGCCAGCAGCTGGGGGCCCGTGACCCCCTACGAGCAGTACTTC.

The chain combines TRBV7-9 with TRBJ2-2; perhaps TRBD2 as D (5 bases). CDR1 SEHNR and CDR2 FQNEAQ come from the germline V gene (reference sequence). The V gene lost 6 bases and the J gene lost 2 bases, with 13 bases spanning the gap. The CDR3 consists of 15 residues. CDR3 DNA: TGTGCCAGCAGAACATACGGGATTAACACCGGGGAGCTGTTTTTT. It specifies CASRTYGINTGELFF.

The chain has TRBV6-6 and TRBJ2-5; 11 nucleotides agree with TRBD2. Germline V gene data show CDR1 as MNHNY and CDR2 as SVGAGI (reference sequence). With V trimmed by 7 bases and J by 7 bases, 8 bases remained unmatched. The CDR3 loop spans 14 amino acids. The CDR3 DNA follows: TGTGCCAGCAACTCCATTAGCGGGGGGGGGACCCAGTACTTC. Protein product: CASNSISGGGTQYF.

The V and J genes are TRBV10-3 and TRBJ1-3; 8 bases match TRBD1. Trimming cost V 11 bases and J 1 base; bases outside gene matches: 4. CDR3 length: 13 residues. Per germline, CDR1 ENHRY and CDR2 SYGVKD. CDR3 region: CAVGDRSGNTIYF. In DNA form, the CDR3 reads TGTGCCGTAGGGGACAGGTCTGGAAACACCATATATTTT.

The rearrangement joins TRBV18 to TRBJ1-2; no clear D. Germline V gene lookup returns CDR1 KGHSH and CDR2 LQKENI. The CDR3 is 14 residues long. V gave up 2 bases and J gave up 5 bases, with 12 bases separating them. CDR3 residues: CASSPSGIGYGYTF. In nucleotides, the CDR3 is TGTGCCAGCTCACCATCGGGGATAGGGTATGGCTACACCTTC.

J is TRBJ1-2 and V is TRBV6-1; no reliable D call. Germline V gene data show CDR1 as MNHNS and CDR2 as SASEGT. CDR3 length equals 15 residues. V was shortened by 0 bases and J by 2 bases, with 10 bases between the two germline ends. The CDR3 nucleotides read TGTGCCAGCAGTGAAGCGGCCACAGAGAACTATGGCTACACCTTC. It specifies CASSEAATENYGYTF.

Concerning this clone itself: The germline gene is not matched at one end of the junction; a read error may be the cause. The chain links TRBV7-8 to TRBJ2-1, with a weak D call TRBD1 (5 bases). The germline gives CDR1 SGHVS, CDR2 FQNEAQ. The CDR3 extends over 17 amino acids. The CDR3 DNA follows: TGTGCCAGCAGCCGAGACCTACGGGCAGGGTTAAACAATGAACAGTTCTTC. Translation: CASSRDLRAGLNNEQFF.

The chain combines TRBV28 with TRBJ1-2; D not certain. This CDR3 is built from 15 residues. Between the trimmed V and J ends, which lost 6 bases and 0 bases, there was a span of 14 bases. Germline CDR1 MDHEN, CDR2 SYDVKM. The DNA for the CDR3 is TGTGCCAGCAGCCGACCCCTGGGAGCTAACTATGGCTACACCTTC. It codes for CASSRPLGANYGYTF.

The chain combines TRBV27 with TRBJ2-7, with TRBD1 matching 8 bases. Germline CDR1 is MNHEY and CDR2 is SMNVEV (reference sequence). J was trimmed by 6 bases and V by 0 bases; bases with no gene match: 10. The CDR3 spans 16 residues. The CDR3 reads CASSLSRVAGGREQYF. The CDR3 nucleotides read TGTGCCAGCAGTTTATCCCGCGTGGCAGGGGGCCGCGAGCAGTACTTC.

This chain joins TRBV3-1 (or the pseudogene TRBV3-2) and TRBJ2-7; tentative D call: TRBD2 (6 bases). This CDR3 has 14 residues. V shed 2 bases and J shed 3 bases, with 11 bases lying between them. Germline loops: CDR1 LGHDT, CDR2 YNNKEL (reference sequence). CDR3 coding DNA: TGTGCCAGCAGCCAATCATCCGGGGGCTACGAGCAGTACTTC. Its translation is CASSQSSGGYEQYF.

The gene calls are TRBV28 and TRBJ1-1; D remains ambiguous. V was cut by 10 bases and J by 4 bases, with 10 bases left in between. The V gene's germline CDR1 is MDHEN and CDR2 SYDVKM. The CDR3 extends over 11 amino acids. As DNA, the CDR3 is TGTGCCACCGGTCCTGTCACTGAAGCTTTCTTT. It codes for CATGPVTEAFF.

The chain joins TRBV4-1 to TRBJ1-6; tentative D call: TRBD1 (5 bases). Germline loops: CDR1 MGHRA, CDR2 YSYEKL. This CDR3 comprises 13 residues. Trimming stripped 5 bases from V and 11 bases from J, with 13 bases between. CDR3 residues: CASSSQGATPLHF. For the CDR3, the DNA is TGCGCCAGCAGCTCCCAGGGCGCGACACCCCTCCACTTT.

V is TRBV29-1 and J is TRBJ2-3, with TRBD2 matching over 9 bases. Germline V gives CDR1 SQVTM, CDR2 ANQGSEA. The CDR3 has 14 residues. V lost 2 bases to trimming and J lost 3 bases; unmatched junction nucleotides: 3. CDR3 nucleotides: TGCAGCGTTGAACTAGCGGGACCAACAGATACGCAGTATTTT. Amino acid sequence: CSVELAGPTDTQYF.

The chain carries TRBV19 and TRBJ2-3; tentatively, D is TRBD1 (6 bases). With 10 bases removed from V and 5 bases from J, the gap between germline ends came to 10 bases. The germline gives CDR1 LNHDA, CDR2 SQIVND (reference sequence). There are 11 residues in the CDR3. Written as DNA, the CDR3 is TGTGCCACCAGACAGGTAGATACGCAGTATTTT. Translating it yields CATRQVDTQYF.

This sequence joins TRBV19 and TRBJ1-5; D is undetermined. Per germline, CDR1 LNHDA and CDR2 SQIVND (reference sequence). This CDR3 contains 14 residues. The germline V and J ends were trimmed by 6 bases and 4 bases, with 13 bases remaining between them. The CDR3 loop is CASSSPSSNQPQHF. CDR3 sequence (DNA): TGTGCCAGTAGCTCCCCGAGTTCTAATCAGCCCCAGCATTTT.

The chain has TRBV11-2 and TRBJ2-7, with D perhaps matching TRBD1 (7 bases). The CDR3 runs 18 residues. Looked up from germline, CDR1 is SGHAT and CDR2 is FQNNGV. Trimming pared 1 base from V and 2 bases from J, leaving 21 bases between. The DNA of the CDR3 is TGTGCCAGCAGCTTAGCAGGGGGGTGGCGAGGGAAAACCTACGAGCAGTACTTC. Its translation is CASSLAGGWRGKTYEQYF.

The V gene is TRBV5-6, the J gene TRBJ2-2, with a tentative D call TRBD1 (6 bases). V lost 2 bases, J lost 6 bases, and 11 bases lay in between. Germline CDR1 and CDR2: SGHDT and YYEEEE. This CDR3 has 14 residues. The chain's CDR3 is CASSFGAGAGELFF. The CDR3, as DNA: TGTGCCAGCAGCTTTGGAGCAGGGGCCGGGGAGCTGTTTTTT.

In DNA form, the CDR3 reads TGTGCCAGCAGCTTAAGGGACAGATTTAATGAAAAACTGTTTTTT. Translated: CASSLRDRFNEKLFF. This chain links TRBV7-9 with TRBJ1-4; 7 bases match TRBD1. The germline V gene encodes CDR1 SEHNR and CDR2 FQNEAQ (reference sequence). The length of the CDR3 is 15 residues. With 2 bases clipped from V and 4 bases from J, the junction kept 4 bases outside the gene matches.

V and J are TRBV29-1 and TRBJ2-2; D not certain. V lost 4 bases to trimming and J lost 1 base, with 4 bases between them. The V gene's germline CDR1 is SQVTM and CDR2 ANQGSEA. CDR3 length: 12 residues. CDR3 amino acids: CSVGQNTGELFF. The DNA for the CDR3 is TGCAGCGTTGGACAGAACACCGGGGAGCTGTTTTTT.

V usage is TRBV5-5 and J usage is TRBJ1-5; tentative D call: TRBD1 (6 bases). The germline V gene encodes CDR1 SGHKS and CDR2 YYEKEE (reference sequence). Trimming left V 3 bases short and J 3 bases short, with 10 bases between. The CDR3 is made up of 14 amino acids. This CDR3 is CASSWTELNQPQHF. The CDR3 DNA reads as TGTGCCAGCAGCTGGACAGAGCTCAATCAGCCCCAGCATTTT.

The CDR3 here is CASTRVDRYGNEQYF. The CDR3 nucleotides read TGTGCCAGCACCCGTGTTGACCGCTACGGGAACGAGCAGTACTTC. J is TRBJ2-7 and V is TRBV27, with D maybe TRBD2 (5 bases). CDR1 MNHEY and CDR2 SMNVEV come from the germline V gene (reference sequence). Trimming took 7 bases from V and 5 from J, leaving 21 bases between them. The CDR3 extends over 15 amino acids.

The chain carries TRBV15 and TRBJ1-5, with TRBD1 matching over 8 bases. After removal of 0 bases from V and 6 bases from J, the junction contained 7 bases not matched to a gene. CDR1 is LNHNV and CDR2 is YYDKDF in the germline V gene (reference sequence). The CDR3 consists of 16 residues. CDR3 nucleotides: TGTGCCACCAGCAGAGATGGACAGGGTCACGGTCAGCCCCAGCATTTT. Protein: CATSRDGQGHGQPQHF.

Here the CDR3 DNA reads TGTGCCAGCAGCGTAGTTCCAGCGGGAGGCCACGCCACCGGGGAGCTGTTTTTT. Protein sequence: CASSVVPAGGHATGELFF. The chain joins TRBV9 to TRBJ2-2; 9 bases are a match to TRBD2. The length of the CDR3 is 18 residues. V dropped 0 bases and J dropped 4; count of bases not matched to a gene: 10. The germline gives CDR1 SGDLS, CDR2 YYNGEE.

The CDR3 region is CASLTGVGSPLHF. The CDR3 DNA sequence: TGTGCCAGTCTTACAGGGGTTGGTTCACCCCTCCACTTT. The V and J genes are TRBV28 and TRBJ1-6; 7 bases are shared with TRBD1. V gave up 9 bases and J gave up 9 bases; unmatched junction bases: 8. Germline V lookup: CDR1 MDHEN, CDR2 SYDVKM. The CDR3 sequence is 13 residues long.

The chain employs TRBV5-1 and TRBJ2-1; D is perhaps TRBD1 (6 bases). The CDR3 is 16 amino acids. Germline V lookup: CDR1 SGHRS, CDR2 YFSETQ. Trimming shortened V by 0 bases and J by 6 bases, and 16 bases separated the two germline ends. The CDR3 reads CASSLGQGPISNEQFF. The CDR3 DNA is TGCGCCAGCAGCTTGGGGCAGGGGCCAATTAGCAATGAGCAGTTCTTC.